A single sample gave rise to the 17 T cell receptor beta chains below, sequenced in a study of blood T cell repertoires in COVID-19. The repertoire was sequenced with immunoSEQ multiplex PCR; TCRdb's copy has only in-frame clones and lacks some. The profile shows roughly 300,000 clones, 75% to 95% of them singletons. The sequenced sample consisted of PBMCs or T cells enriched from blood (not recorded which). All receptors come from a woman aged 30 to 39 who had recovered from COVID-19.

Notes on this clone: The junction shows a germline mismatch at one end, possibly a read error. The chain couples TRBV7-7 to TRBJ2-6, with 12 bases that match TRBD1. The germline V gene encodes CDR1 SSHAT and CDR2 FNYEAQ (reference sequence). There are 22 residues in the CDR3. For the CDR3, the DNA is TGTGCTAGCAGCTTTAATAGGGGACAGGGGGCCGATACAGCCTTTGGGGCCAACGTCCTGACTTTC. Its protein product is CASSFNRGQGADTAFGANVLTF.

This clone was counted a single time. In DNA form, the CDR3 reads TGTGCCAGCAGTTTCACACCGAACACTGAAGCTTTCTTT. Protein product: CASSFTPNTEAFF. The genes are TRBV28 and TRBJ1-1; no clear D. CDR3 length: 13 residues. CDR1 is MDHEN, CDR2 SYDVKM, per germline. The V gene lost 3 bases and the J gene lost 1 base, with 6 bases spanning the gap.

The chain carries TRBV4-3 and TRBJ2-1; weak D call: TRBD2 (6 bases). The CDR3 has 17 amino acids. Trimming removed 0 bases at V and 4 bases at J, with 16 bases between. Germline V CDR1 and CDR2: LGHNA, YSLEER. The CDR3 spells CASSQDHGGRGYNEQFF. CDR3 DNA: TGCGCCAGCAGCCAAGATCATGGCGGCCGGGGGTACAATGAGCAGTTCTTC.

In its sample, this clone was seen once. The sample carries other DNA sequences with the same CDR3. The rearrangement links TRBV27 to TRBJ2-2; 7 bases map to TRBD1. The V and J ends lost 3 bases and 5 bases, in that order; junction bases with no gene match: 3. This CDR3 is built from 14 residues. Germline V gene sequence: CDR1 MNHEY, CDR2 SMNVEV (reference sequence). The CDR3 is CASSFQGVTGELFF. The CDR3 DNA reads TGTGCCAGCAGTTTCCAGGGGGTAACCGGGGAGCTGTTTTTT.

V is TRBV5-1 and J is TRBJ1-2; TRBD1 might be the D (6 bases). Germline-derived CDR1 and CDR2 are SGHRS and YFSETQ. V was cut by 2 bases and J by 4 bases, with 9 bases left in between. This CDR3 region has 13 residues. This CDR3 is CASSLPGAYGYTF. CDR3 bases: TGCGCCAGCAGCTTACCAGGGGCCTATGGCTACACCTTC.

The CDR3 coding sequence is TGTGCCAGCAGCTTTTGGACAGGGGGCAATGGTGAGCAGTACTTC. Protein sequence: CASSFWTGGNGEQYF. This chain uses TRBV11-2 with TRBJ2-7, with 11 bases lining up with TRBD1. The CDR3 loop spans 15 amino acids. V lost 3 bases to trimming and J lost 7 bases; unmatched junction nucleotides: 8. Germline loops: CDR1 SGHAT, CDR2 FQNNGV.

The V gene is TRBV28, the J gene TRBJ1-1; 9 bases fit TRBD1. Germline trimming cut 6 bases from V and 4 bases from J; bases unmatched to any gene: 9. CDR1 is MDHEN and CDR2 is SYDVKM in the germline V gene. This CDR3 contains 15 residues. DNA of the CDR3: TGTGCCAGCAGGTCGCCGGGACAGGGATCCACTGAAGCTTTCTTT. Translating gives CASRSPGQGSTEAFF.

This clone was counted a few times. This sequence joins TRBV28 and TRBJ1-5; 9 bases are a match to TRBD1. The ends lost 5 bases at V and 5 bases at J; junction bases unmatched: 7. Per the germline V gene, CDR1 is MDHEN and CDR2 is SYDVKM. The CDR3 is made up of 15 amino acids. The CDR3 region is CASSHPTGGYQPQHF. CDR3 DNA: TGTGCCAGCAGTCACCCGACAGGGGGATATCAGCCCCAGCATTTT.

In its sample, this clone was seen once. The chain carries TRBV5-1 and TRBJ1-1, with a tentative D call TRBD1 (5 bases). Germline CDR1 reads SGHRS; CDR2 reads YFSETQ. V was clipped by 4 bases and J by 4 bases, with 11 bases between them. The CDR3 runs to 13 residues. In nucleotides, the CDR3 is TGCGCCAGCAGCCTAGGACATGCCACTGAAGCTTTCTTT. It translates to CASSLGHATEAFF.

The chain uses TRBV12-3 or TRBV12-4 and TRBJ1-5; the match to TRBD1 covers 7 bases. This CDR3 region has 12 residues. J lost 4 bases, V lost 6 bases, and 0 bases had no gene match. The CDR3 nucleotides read TGTGCCAGCAGACAGGGGAATCAGCCCCAGCATTTT. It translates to CASRQGNQPQHF.

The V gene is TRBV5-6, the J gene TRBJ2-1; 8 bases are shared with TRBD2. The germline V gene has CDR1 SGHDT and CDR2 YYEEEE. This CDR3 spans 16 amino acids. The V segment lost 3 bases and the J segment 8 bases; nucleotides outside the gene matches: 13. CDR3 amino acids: CASSSPGLDPTYEQFF. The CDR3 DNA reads TGTGCCAGCAGCTCTCCGGGACTAGACCCTACATATGAGCAGTTCTTC.

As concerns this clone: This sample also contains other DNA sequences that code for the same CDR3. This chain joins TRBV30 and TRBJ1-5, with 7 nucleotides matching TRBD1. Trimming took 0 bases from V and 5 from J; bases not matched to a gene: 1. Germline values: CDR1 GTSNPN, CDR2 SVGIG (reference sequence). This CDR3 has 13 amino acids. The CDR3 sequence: CAWSVQGYQPQHF. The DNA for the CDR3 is TGTGCCTGGAGTGTACAGGGGTATCAGCCCCAGCATTTT.

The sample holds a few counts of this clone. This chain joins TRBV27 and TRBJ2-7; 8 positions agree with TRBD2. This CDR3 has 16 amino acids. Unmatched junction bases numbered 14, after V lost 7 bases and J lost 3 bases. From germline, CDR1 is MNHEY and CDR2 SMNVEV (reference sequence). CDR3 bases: TGTGCCAGCAAACCCGGGGGTAGCGGGACCCTCTACGAGCAGTACTTC. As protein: CASKPGGSGTLYEQYF.

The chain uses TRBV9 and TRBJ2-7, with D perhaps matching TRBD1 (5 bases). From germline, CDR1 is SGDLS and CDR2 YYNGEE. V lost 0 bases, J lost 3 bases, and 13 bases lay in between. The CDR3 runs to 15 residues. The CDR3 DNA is TGTGCCAGCAGCGTAGAAGGGGCTGGAGACTACGAGCAGTACTTC. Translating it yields CASSVEGAGDYEQYF.

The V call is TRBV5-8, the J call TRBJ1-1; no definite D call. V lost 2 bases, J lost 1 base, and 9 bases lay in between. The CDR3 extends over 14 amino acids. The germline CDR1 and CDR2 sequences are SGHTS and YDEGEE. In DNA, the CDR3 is TGTGCCAGCAGCTTCTTAGGGAGGAACACTGAAGCTTTCTTT. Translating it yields CASSFLGRNTEAFF.

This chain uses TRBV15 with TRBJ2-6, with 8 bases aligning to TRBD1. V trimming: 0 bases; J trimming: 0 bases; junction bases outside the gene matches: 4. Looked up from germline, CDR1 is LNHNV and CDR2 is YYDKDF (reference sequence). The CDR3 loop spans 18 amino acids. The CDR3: CATSRDWGQVSGANVLTF. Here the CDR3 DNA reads TGTGCCACCAGCAGAGATTGGGGACAGGTCTCTGGGGCCAACGTCCTGACTTTC.

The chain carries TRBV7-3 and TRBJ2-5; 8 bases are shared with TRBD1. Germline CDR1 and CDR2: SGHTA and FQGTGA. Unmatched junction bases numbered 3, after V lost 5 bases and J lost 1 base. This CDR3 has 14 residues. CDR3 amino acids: CASSRGQGQETQYF. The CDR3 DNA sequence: TGTGCCAGCAGCCGCGGACAGGGCCAAGAGACCCAGTACTTC.